Sequencing of this T cell receptor (beta chain) was carried out in a study of identical twins. TCRdb fed the 5' RACE reads into MiXCR, producing one record per CDR3 protein. This table holds fewer than 900,000 distinct CDR3 sequences, about 20% found once. There are a few counts of this clonotype. CDR1 is MNHEY and CDR2 is SVGEGT in the germline V gene. The V gene end was trimmed by 6 bases and the J gene end by 3 bases; junction bases not matched to a gene: 7. This CDR3 has 14 residues. This sample was also put to use in a study of T cells expressing NK-cell markers. Per that study: In roughly six donors, dominant CD3+CD56+NKG2C+ clonotypes ranked among the top 10 CD8+ clonotypes.

Input material: PBMCs. The chain carries TRBV6-2 or TRBV6-3 and TRBJ2-7; the match to TRBD1 covers 8 bases. The receptor was derived from a woman aged 18-30 years in good health. The CDR3, as DNA: TGTGCCAGCAGAACTAGACAGGGGATCTACGAGCAGTACTTC. Translated, it gives CASRTRQGIYEQYF.